The 8 T cell receptor beta chains listed next were all sequenced from one sample in a study of blood T cells in healthy people across ages. With a J-beta primer mix and a sample-barcoded 5' primer, a second PCR ran roughly 6 to 11 cycles. TCRdb independently ran MiXCR on the 5' RACE reads; one entry per CDR3 protein. This sample has about 1.4 million distinct CDR3 sequences, with 55% to 75% found just once. The specimen was blood. These receptors were taken from a man aged 18 to 29 in good health.

This chain uses TRBV4-1 with TRBJ2-3; D gene uncertain. Trimming shortened V by 0 bases and J by 4 bases, and 8 bases separated the two germline ends. Germline assignment: CDR1 MGHRA and CDR2 YSYEKL. This CDR3 comprises 14 residues. Here the CDR3 reads CASSQDLGSDTQYF. DNA for the CDR3: TGCGCCAGCAGCCAAGATCTGGGGTCAGATACGCAGTATTTT.

The sample holds a few counts of this clonotype. The chain couples TRBV7-6 to TRBJ2-6; possible D gene TRBD1, 5 bases. The CDR3 is 17 residues long. Germline V CDR1 and CDR2: SGHVS, FNYEAQ. Trimming took off 1 base at V and 2 bases at J, with 12 bases between the two ends. CDR3 protein: CASSLDPPGPGANVLTF. The CDR3 DNA follows: TGTGCCAGCAGCTTAGACCCTCCAGGGCCTGGGGCCAACGTCCTGACTTTC.

The chain links TRBV20-1 to TRBJ2-7, with D tentatively TRBD2 (5 bases). Per the germline V gene, CDR1 is DFQATT and CDR2 is SNEGSKA (reference sequence). The CDR3 contains 13 residues. The V end lost 6 bases, the J end lost 2 bases, and 14 bases lay between the germline ends. The CDR3 here is CSAFRGETYEQYF. CDR3 DNA sequence: TGCAGTGCCTTTCGGGGAGAGACCTACGAGCAGTACTTC.

This chain joins TRBV4-3 and TRBJ2-3; 11 positions agree with TRBD2. The germline V gene encodes CDR1 LGHNA and CDR2 YSLEER. CDR3 length: 14 residues. V trimming: 4 bases; J trimming: 13 bases; junction bases outside the gene matches: 10. CDR3 coding DNA: TGCGCCAGCAGCCGCCAGACTAGCGGGGAGGAGAAGTATTTT. Amino acids: CASSRQTSGEEKYF.

The chain recombines TRBV4-3 with TRBJ2-7; 9 bases align to TRBD2. This CDR3 comprises 17 residues. Germline V CDR1 and CDR2: LGHNA, YSLEER. V lost 0 bases to trimming and J lost 2 bases; unmatched junction nucleotides: 8. CDR3 loop: CASSQDTNGGGAYEQYF. In DNA form, the CDR3 reads TGCGCCAGCAGCCAAGATACCAACGGCGGGGGGGCCTACGAGCAGTACTTC.

The chain recombines TRBV29-1 with TRBJ2-7; D may be TRBD2 (5 bases). The germline V gene has CDR1 SQVTM and CDR2 ANQGSEA. V was clipped by 3 bases and J by 2 bases, with 8 bases between them. This CDR3 is built from 12 residues. The CDR3, as DNA: TGCAGCGTTGACGCGGGTACCTACGAGCAGTACTTC. This sequence encodes CSVDAGTYEQYF.

The V gene is TRBV3-1, the J gene TRBJ1-2; 8 positions match TRBD1. V shed 5 bases and J 1 base; nucleotides not matched to a gene: 12. The germline V gene encodes CDR1 LGHDT and CDR2 YNNKEL (reference sequence). The CDR3 covers 17 residues. Written as DNA, the CDR3 is TGTGCCAGCAGCTACCGGGACAGGTCCTCCTTTAACTATGGCTACACCTTC. It translates to CASSYRDRSSFNYGYTF.

CDR3 sequence reads: CSARTRGGLETQYF. CDR3 DNA sequence: TGCAGTGCTAGAACCAGGGGGGGCCTCGAGACCCAGTACTTC. The V call is TRBV20-1, the J call TRBJ2-5; either TRBD1 or TRBD2 may supply D (7 bases each). The V and J ends lost 2 bases and 5 bases respectively, with 15 bases between them. This CDR3 spans 14 amino acids. Germline CDR1 reads DFQATT; CDR2 reads SNEGSKA (reference sequence).